This is a list of T cell receptor beta chains from one sample in a study of CD8 T cells in Susac syndrome. One entry per CDR3 protein, called by TCRdb with MiXCR from the immunoSEQ multiplex PCR reads. The profile shows about 300,000 distinct CDR3 sequences, almost 85% of them singletons. Sequences were obtained from CD8+ T cells from PBMCs. These receptors all stem from a human donor with multiple sclerosis. Both conserved end residues are part of each CDR3. The D gene is left open where the match is weak. Some rows mark clone size as missing; the rest say once, few, many or name a class of expanded clone.

V gene: TRBV25-1; clone size: .; J gene: TRBJ2-1; D gene: TRBD2; CDR3 protein: CASSVTSAVWGEQFF; CDR3 DNA: TGTGCCAGCAGTGTGACTAGCGCGGTTTGGGGTGAGCAGTTCTTC
V gene: TRBV7-3; clone size: .; J gene: TRBJ1-1; D gene: .; CDR3 protein: CASSLIGPPFPSMNTEAFF; CDR3 DNA: TGTGCCAGCAGCTTAATCGGTCCGCCCTTCCCGTCCATGAACACTGAAGCTTTCTTT
V gene: TRBV11-2; clone size: .; J gene: TRBJ2-7; D gene: TRBD2; CDR3 protein: CASSSSGSATYEQYF; CDR3 DNA: TGTGCCAGCAGCTCTAGCGGGAGTGCAACATACGAGCAGTACTTC
V gene: TRBV15; clone size: .; J gene: TRBJ1-6; D gene: .; CDR3 protein: CATSRPNSPLHF; CDR3 DNA: TGTGCCACCAGCAGGCCAAATTCACCCCTCCACTTT
V gene: TRBV2; clone size: .; J gene: TRBJ1-5; D gene: .; CDR3 protein: CASSRSEGQRNQPQHF; CDR3 DNA: TGTGCCAGCAGCCGGAGCGAAGGGCAGAGAAATCAGCCCCAGCATTTT
V gene: TRBV28; clone size: .; J gene: TRBJ2-7; D gene: TRBD1; CDR3 protein: CASSTRPGQGLSYEQYF; CDR3 DNA: TGTGCCAGCAGTACGCGGCCGGGACAGGGGCTGTCCTACGAGCAGTACTTC
V gene: TRBV29-1; clone size: once; J gene: TRBJ2-3; D gene: .; CDR3 protein: CSVVDGRAGWDTQYF; CDR3 DNA: TGCAGCGTTGTGGACGGAAGGGCGGGTTGGGATACGCAGTATTTT
V gene: TRBV7-2; clone size: .; J gene: TRBJ2-3; D gene: .; CDR3 protein: CASSGILRADTQYF; CDR3 DNA: TGTGCCAGCAGCGGTATACTAAGGGCAGATACGCAGTATTTT
V gene: TRBV4-3; clone size: once; J gene: TRBJ2-1; D gene: TRBD1; CDR3 protein: CASSQEDRGTSVVNEQFF; CDR3 DNA: TGCGCCAGCAGCCAAGAAGACAGGGGGACGTCTGTAGTGAATGAGCAGTTCTTC
V gene: TRBV7-2; clone size: .; J gene: TRBJ1-2; D gene: TRBD1; CDR3 protein: CASSLPGQGYGYTF; CDR3 DNA: TGTGCCAGCAGCCTGCCGGGACAGGGCTATGGCTACACCTTC
V gene: TRBV6-5; clone size: .; J gene: TRBJ1-5; D gene: .; CDR3 protein: CASIPRGSQTNQPQHF; CDR3 DNA: TGTGCCAGCATTCCTCGAGGATCCCAGACAAATCAGCCCCAGCATTTT
V gene: TRBV6-2/TRBV6-3; clone size: .; J gene: TRBJ2-1; D gene: .; CDR3 protein: CASTSNRRTTYNEQFF; CDR3 DNA: TGTGCCAGCACCTCAAACAGGCGGACGACCTACAATGAGCAGTTCTTC
V gene: TRBV11-2; clone size: .; J gene: TRBJ2-5; D gene: .; CDR3 protein: CASSLIPTSKETQYF; CDR3 DNA: TGTGCCAGCAGCTTAATTCCTACGTCGAAAGAGACCCAGTACTTC
V gene: TRBV28; clone size: .; J gene: TRBJ2-7; D gene: TRBD1; CDR3 protein: CASRGQGSPYEQYF; CDR3 DNA: TGTGCCAGCAGGGGACAGGGTTCCCCCTACGAGCAGTACTTC
V gene: TRBV27; clone size: once; J gene: TRBJ2-7; D gene: .; CDR3 protein: CASSHRGRYEQYF; CDR3 DNA: TGTGCCAGCAGTCACCGGGGTCGCTACGAGCAGTACTTC
V gene: TRBV3-1; clone size: .; J gene: TRBJ2-2; D gene: TRBD2; CDR3 protein: CASSLSGSGYTGELFF; CDR3 DNA: TGTGCCAGCAGCCTTAGCGGGAGTGGGTACACCGGGGAGCTGTTTTTT
V gene: TRBV24-1; clone size: .; J gene: TRBJ2-5; D gene: TRBD2; CDR3 protein: CATSDPRLGLAGTQYF; CDR3 DNA: TGTGCCACCAGTGATCCGCGTTTGGGGCTAGCGGGTACCCAGTACTTC
V gene: TRBV6-2/TRBV6-3; clone size: .; J gene: TRBJ2-7; D gene: .; CDR3 protein: CASSPNYYEQYF; CDR3 DNA: TGTGCCAGCAGTCCCAACTACTACGAGCAGTACTTC
V gene: TRBV28; clone size: .; J gene: TRBJ1-2; D gene: .; CDR3 protein: CASSLDSGSIGYTF; CDR3 DNA: TGTGCCAGCAGTTTAGATTCAGGGTCGATTGGCTACACCTTC
V gene: TRBV6-5; clone size: .; J gene: TRBJ1-2; D gene: TRBD1; CDR3 protein: CASSPRDRLNYGYTF; CDR3 DNA: TGTGCCAGCAGCCCTAGGGACAGACTTAACTATGGCTACACCTTC
V gene: TRBV29-1; clone size: once; J gene: TRBJ1-2; D gene: TRBD1; CDR3 protein: CSVETQGHGYTF; CDR3 DNA: TGCAGCGTTGAAACACAGGGGCATGGCTACACCTTC
V gene: TRBV6-5; clone size: .; J gene: TRBJ2-5; D gene: .; CDR3 protein: CASSYSGRQETQYF; CDR3 DNA: TGTGCCAGCAGTTACTCTGGCAGGCAAGAGACCCAGTACTTC
V gene: TRBV4-2; clone size: .; J gene: TRBJ2-1; D gene: .; CDR3 protein: CASSQELNNEQFF; CDR3 DNA: TGTGCCAGCAGCCAAGAACTAAACAATGAGCAGTTCTTC
V gene: TRBV24-1; clone size: .; J gene: TRBJ2-2; D gene: .; CDR3 protein: CATSDFHREPGTGELFF; CDR3 DNA: TGTGCCACCAGTGATTTCCACAGGGAGCCTGGGACCGGGGAGCTGTTTTTT
V gene: TRBV11-3; clone size: few; J gene: TRBJ2-7; D gene: .; CDR3 protein: CASSLYHEQYF; CDR3 DNA: TGTGCCAGCAGCCTTTATCACGAGCAGTACTTC
V gene: TRBV27; clone size: .; J gene: TRBJ1-2; D gene: TRBD1; CDR3 protein: CASSLGQTGIPQGYTF; CDR3 DNA: TGTGCCAGCAGTTTGGGACAGACAGGCATTCCGCAGGGCTACACCTTC